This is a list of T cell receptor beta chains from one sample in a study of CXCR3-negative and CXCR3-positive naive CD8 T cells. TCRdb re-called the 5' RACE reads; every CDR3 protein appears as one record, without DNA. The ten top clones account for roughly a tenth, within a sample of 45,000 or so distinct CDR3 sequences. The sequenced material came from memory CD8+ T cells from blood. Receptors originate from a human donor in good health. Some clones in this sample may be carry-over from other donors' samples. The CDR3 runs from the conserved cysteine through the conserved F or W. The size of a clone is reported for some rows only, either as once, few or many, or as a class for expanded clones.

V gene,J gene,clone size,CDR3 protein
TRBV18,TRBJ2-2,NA,CASSPEVTGELFF
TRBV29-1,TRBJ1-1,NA,CSVEGSLLGLNTEAFF
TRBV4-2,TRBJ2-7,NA,CASSQEGSGGGAYEQYF
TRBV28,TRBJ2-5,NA,CASSQGETIETQYF
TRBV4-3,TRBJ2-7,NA,CASSPTTGSYEQYF
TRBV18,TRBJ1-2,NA,CASSPPIGGAGYGYTF
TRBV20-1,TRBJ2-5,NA,CSIPGAGELETQYF
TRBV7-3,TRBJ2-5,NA,CASSFGLAGGFLETQYF
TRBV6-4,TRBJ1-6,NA,CASSEGQEGSPLHF
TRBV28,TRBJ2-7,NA,CASSSPRDRDEQYF
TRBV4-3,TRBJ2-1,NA,CASSQDRLSSYNEQFF
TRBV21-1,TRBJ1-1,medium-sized,CASSRRDRVYVTEAFF
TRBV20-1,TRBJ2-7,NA,CSARGNVDYEQYF
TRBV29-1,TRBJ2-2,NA,CSVEHRGELFF
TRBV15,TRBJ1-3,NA,CATSRVGTVNTIYF
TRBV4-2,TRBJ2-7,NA,CASSLAGEYEQYF
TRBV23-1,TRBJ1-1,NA,CASSQSQQANTEAFF
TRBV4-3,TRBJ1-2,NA,CASSLMRRGGYTF
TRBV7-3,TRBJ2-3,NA,CASSPEPSGNTDTQYF
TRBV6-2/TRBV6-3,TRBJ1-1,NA,CASSNLWTVNTEAFF
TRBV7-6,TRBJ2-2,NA,CASSLTGSNTGELFF
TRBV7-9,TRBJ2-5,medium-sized,CASRSTEGTGDQETQYF
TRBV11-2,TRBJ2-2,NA,CASSSLGHLYANTGELFF
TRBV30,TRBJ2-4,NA,CAWSAIRQGAKNIQYF
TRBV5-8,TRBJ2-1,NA,CASRTGWTATYNEQFF
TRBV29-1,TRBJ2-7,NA,CSVEDQWTGYEQYF
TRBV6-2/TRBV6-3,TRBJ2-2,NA,CASRRTGFNTGELFF
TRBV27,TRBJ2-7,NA,CASSPNRDTSYEQYF
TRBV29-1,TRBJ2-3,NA,CSVSDQSTSTDTQYF
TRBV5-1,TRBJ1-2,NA,CASSQTSTGFYGYTF
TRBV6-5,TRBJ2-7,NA,CASSYGTENYYEQYF
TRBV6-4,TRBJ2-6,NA,CASSDRTDSGANVLTF
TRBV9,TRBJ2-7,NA,CASSARPGRLIYEQYF
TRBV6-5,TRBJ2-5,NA,CASSYTTSQETQYF
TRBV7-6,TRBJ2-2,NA,CASSSGSGLFF
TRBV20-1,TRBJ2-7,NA,CSARTASQEFYEQYF
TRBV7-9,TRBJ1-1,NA,CASSLLGTGGTEAFF
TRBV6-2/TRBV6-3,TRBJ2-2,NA,CASSKADTGELFF
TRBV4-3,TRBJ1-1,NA,CASSRDEGQRMNTEAFF
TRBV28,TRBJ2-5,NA,CASSWGLAGPDHRGGETQYF
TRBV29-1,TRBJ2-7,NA,CSADIQGCEQYF
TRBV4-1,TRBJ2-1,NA,CASSHSSGAYNEQFF
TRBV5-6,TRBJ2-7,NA,CASSLSGSAYEQYF
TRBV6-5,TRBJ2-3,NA,CASGETLSTDTQYF
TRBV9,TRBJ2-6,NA,CASSVLSGANVLTF
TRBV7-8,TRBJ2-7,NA,CASSLLASSYEQYF
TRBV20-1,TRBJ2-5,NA,CSAGIAGAQETQYF
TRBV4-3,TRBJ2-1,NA,CASSQDRSGPYNEQFF
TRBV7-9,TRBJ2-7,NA,CASSFTGYEQYF
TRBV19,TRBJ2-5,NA,CASSTYGLTETQYF
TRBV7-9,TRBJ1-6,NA,CASSIGTVESPLHF
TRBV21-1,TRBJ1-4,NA,CASSKVARAPNEKLFF
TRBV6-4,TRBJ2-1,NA,CASSDSGSGEVGEQFF